A single sample gave rise to the 15 T cell receptor beta chains below, sequenced in a study of human T cells and chemical hapten exposure. Time point described: patch test 1, 2 weeks after DPC sensitization. The treatment is: therapeutic diphenylcyclopropenone sensitization with weekly scalp DPC. TCRdb passed the RACE reads through MiXCR, listing each CDR3 protein once. The data show around 100,000 distinct CDR3 sequences, about 10% seen once. The material was whole blood, obtained in connection with sensitization to the hapten diphenylcyclopropenone (DPC). The receptors were gathered from a woman between 40 and 55 years old with alopecia areata. Some clones in this sample may be carry-over from other donors' samples.

The V and J genes are TRBV28 and TRBJ2-6, with D possibly being TRBD2 (6 bases). V was trimmed by 1 base and J by 0 bases, leaving 13 bases between them. This CDR3 has 18 amino acids. Germline V lookup: CDR1 MDHEN, CDR2 SYDVKM. CDR3 amino acids: CASSLYPVGGSGANVLTF. As DNA, the CDR3 is TGTGCCAGCAGTTTATACCCTGTGGGGGGCTCTGGGGCCAACGTCCTGACTTTC. Combining the CDR3 with reference TRBV28 and TRBJ2-6 gives the whole variable domain DVKVTQSSRYLVKRTGEKVFLECVQDMDHENMFWYRQDPGLGLRLIYFSYDVKMKEKGDIPEGYSVSREKKERFSLILESASTNQTSMYLCASSLYPVGGSGANVLTFGAGSRLTVL.

The CDR3 here is CASSRLGVSYEQYF. In DNA, the CDR3 is TGTGCCAGCAGTAGACTAGGCGTCTCCTACGAGCAGTACTTC. This chain connects TRBV3-1 to TRBJ2-7, with D perhaps matching TRBD2 (6 bases). The CDR3 contains 14 residues. Germline V gives CDR1 LGHDT, CDR2 YNNKEL (reference sequence). V gave up 6 bases and J gave up 0 bases, with 12 bases separating them.

This clonotype was recorded at least ten times. This chain uses TRBV5-1 with TRBJ1-2; TRBD1 matches 9 bases. The germline CDR1 and CDR2 sequences are SGHRS and YFSETQ. The V and J ends lost 0 bases and 8 bases, in that order; junction bases with no gene match: 11. The CDR3 runs to 16 residues. The CDR3 DNA sequence: TGCGCCAGCAGCTTGGAAAGCGGACAGGGGATGGTGGGCTACACCTTC. Its translation: CASSLESGQGMVGYTF.

This clonotype has a handful of counts. The chain joins TRBV4-3 to TRBJ2-1; D might be TRBD1 (6 bases). The CDR3 contains 14 residues. CDR1 LGHNA and CDR2 YSLEER come from the germline V gene. Trimming cost V 0 bases and J 9 bases, with 12 bases left between them. The DNA for the CDR3 is TGCGCCAGCAGCCAAGATCGATGGGGGCCTGAGCAGTTCTTC. It is translated as CASSQDRWGPEQFF.

This clonotype has ten or more counts. The genes are TRBV7-3 and TRBJ2-1; the match to TRBD1 covers 8 bases. V shed 5 bases and J 5 bases; nucleotides not matched to a gene: 11. The CDR3 is 16 residues long. Germline CDR1 SGHTA, CDR2 FQGTGA. Here the CDR3 reads CASSPYDRGFDNEQFF. The CDR3 nucleotides are TGTGCCAGCAGCCCGTACGACAGGGGTTTCGACAATGAGCAGTTCTTC. The entire variable domain, with the rest obtained from reference TRBV7-3 and TRBJ2-1, is as follows: GAGVSQTPSNKVTEKGKYVELRCDPISGHTALYWYRQSLGQGPEFLIYFQGTGAADDSGLPNDRFFAVRPEGSVSTLKIQRTERGDSAVYLCASSPYDRGFDNEQFFGPGTRLTVL.

The chain carries TRBV7-2 and TRBJ1-2; no definite D call. In germline, CDR1 is SGHTA, CDR2 FQGNSA. CDR3 length equals 15 residues. V was clipped by 7 bases and J by 1 base, with 16 bases between them. Here the CDR3 DNA reads TGTGCCAGCAAAGTGTCTGCGCCCTTTAACTATGGCTACACCTTC. Translation: CASKVSAPFNYGYTF.

This clonotype has more than one count but fewer than ten. The CDR3 nucleotides read TGTGCCAGCAGTGAAGGGGCCCAGGGAGGGTATACGCAGTATTTT. This translates into CASSEGAQGGYTQYF. This chain joins TRBV2 and TRBJ2-3, with 7 bases fitting TRBD2. V gave up 1 base and J gave up 7 bases; unmatched junction bases: 8. The CDR3 sequence is 15 residues long. Germline V CDR1 and CDR2: SNHLY, FYNNEI.

This clonotype occurred a few times. V is TRBV9 and J is TRBJ2-1, with D tentatively TRBD2 (6 bases). Germline loops: CDR1 SGDLS, CDR2 YYNGEE. Trimming stripped 2 bases from V and 9 bases from J, with 21 bases between. The CDR3 totals 16 residues. CDR3 region: CASSVQIGEALSEQFF. The CDR3 nucleotides are TGTGCCAGCAGCGTGCAAATCGGGGAGGCCCTCTCTGAGCAGTTCTTC. Variable domain in full (rest from reference TRBV9 and TRBJ2-1): DSGVTQTPKHLITATGQRVTLRCSPRSGDLSVYWYQQSLDQGLQFLIQYYNGEERAKGNILERFSAQQFPDLHSELNLSSLELGDSALYFCASSVQIGEALSEQFFGPGTRLTVL.

This clonotype was seen repeatedly, ten times or more. The J gene is TRBJ1-1, the V gene TRBV4-3; D is unresolved. Germline CDR1 LGHNA, CDR2 YSLEER. V gave up 6 bases and J gave up 2 bases, with 7 bases separating them. The CDR3 sequence is 12 residues long. For the CDR3, the DNA is TGCGCCAGCAGTGGAGGTAACACTGAAGCTTTCTTT. Translating it yields CASSGGNTEAFF.

Comment on this clonotype: A much larger clonotype is one base distant, so this may be a read error. The chain recombines TRBV29-1 with TRBJ2-3; 9 bases fit TRBD2. This CDR3 is built from 14 residues. Germline V lookup: CDR1 SQVTM, CDR2 ANQGSEA. V gave up 5 bases and J gave up 14 bases; unmatched junction bases: 17. This CDR3 reads CSVSLGSSGSVRYF. Written as DNA, the CDR3 is TGCAGCGTTTCTCTTGGGAGTAGCGGGAGTGTTAGGTATTTT.

This clonotype was recorded a few times. One junction end does not reproduce the germline sequence, and a read error may be involved. The chain combines TRBV3-1 with TRBJ2-3, with 11 bases identical to TRBD2. The CDR3 has 14 amino acids. The germline gives CDR1 LGHDT, CDR2 YNNKEL (reference sequence). The CDR3 coding sequence is TGTGCCAGCAGCCAAGTTCTAGCGGGGGGAGTAAGGGATTTT. This sequence encodes CASSQVLAGGVRDF.

This clonotype was observed at least ten times. The CDR3 spells CASSVEVLSLTGLGAEAFF. The DNA for the CDR3 is TGTGCCAGTAGTGTCGAAGTCCTTTCTCTCACAGGACTCGGGGCTGAAGCTTTCTTT. The rearrangement joins TRBV19 to TRBJ1-1; D is possibly TRBD1 (5 bases). V was clipped by 5 bases and J by 6 bases, with 31 bases between them. CDR3 length: 19 amino acids. In germline, CDR1 is LNHDA, CDR2 SQIVND (reference sequence). Together with reference TRBV19 and TRBJ1-1, the CDR3 gives the full variable domain: DGGITQSPKYLFRKEGQNVTLSCEQNLNHDAMYWYRQDPGQGLRLIYYSQIVNDFQKGDIAEGYSVSREKKESFPLTVTSAQKNPTAFYLCASSVEVLSLTGLGAEAFFGQGTRLTVV.

This clonotype was counted many times. For the CDR3, the DNA is TGTGCCAGCAGTTTGACAGTAGACTCCTACAATGAGCAGTTCTTC. It yields the protein CASSLTVDSYNEQFF. This chain joins TRBV2 and TRBJ2-1; the D gene is possibly TRBD1 (5 bases). Trimming shortened V by 5 bases and J by 0 bases, and 11 bases separated the two germline ends. The CDR3 extends over 15 amino acids. CDR1 SNHLY and CDR2 FYNNEI come from the germline V gene.

This clonotype was seen repeatedly, ten times or more. This sequence joins TRBV7-2 and TRBJ1-4; TRBD1 matches 9 bases. Germline CDR1 reads SGHTA; CDR2 reads FQGNSA. V lost 3 bases and J lost 8; bases outside the gene matches: 7. The CDR3 loop spans 15 amino acids. CDR3 sequence reads: CASSFSGTGREKLFF. CDR3 coding DNA: TGTGCCAGCAGCTTTTCCGGGACAGGGCGGGAAAAACTGTTTTTT.

This clonotype was detected a few times. The CDR3 loop reads CASSMRQGARETQYF. CDR3 DNA: TGTGCCAGTAGTATGCGGCAGGGGGCGCGTGAGACCCAGTACTTC. This rearrangement joins TRBV19 to TRBJ2-5; the match to TRBD1 covers 8 bases. The germline V gene has CDR1 LNHDA and CDR2 SQIVND (reference sequence). The CDR3 consists of 15 residues. J lost 5 bases, V lost 3 bases, and 8 bases had no gene match.